This TCR beta chain was identified during a study of shared clonotypes between healthy human individuals. Clones were read by immunoSEQ multiplex PCR, and TCRdb kept only the in-frame ones, dropping some. The sample contains about 680,000 clones, about 90% of which appear only once. CD45RO negativity and positive selection for CCR7 defined naive CD8 cells, a population that excluded terminally differentiated effector memory CD45RA+ cells. Everyone who donated was a Caucasian adult who lived in Nashville, Tennessee. On this clone itself: Its target is not known.

Germline CDR1 and CDR2: MNHEY and SMNVEV (reference sequence). With V trimmed by 2 bases and J by 1 base, 5 bases remained unmatched. There are 16 residues in the CDR3. General study points: Generation probabilities of non-shared clonotypes were lower (relative to those shared by all four donors). Roughly 4.6% of naive CD4 clonotypes were common to a handful of donors.

Input material: naive CD8+ T cells sorted from blood. The receptor's source is a man younger than 40 in good health. This chain links TRBV27 with TRBJ1-2; TRBD1 aligns across 9 bases. Written as DNA, the CDR3 is TGTGCCAGCAGTTTACTCGGGACAGGGTTTAACTATGGCTACACCTTC. Amino acids: CASSLLGTGFNYGYTF.